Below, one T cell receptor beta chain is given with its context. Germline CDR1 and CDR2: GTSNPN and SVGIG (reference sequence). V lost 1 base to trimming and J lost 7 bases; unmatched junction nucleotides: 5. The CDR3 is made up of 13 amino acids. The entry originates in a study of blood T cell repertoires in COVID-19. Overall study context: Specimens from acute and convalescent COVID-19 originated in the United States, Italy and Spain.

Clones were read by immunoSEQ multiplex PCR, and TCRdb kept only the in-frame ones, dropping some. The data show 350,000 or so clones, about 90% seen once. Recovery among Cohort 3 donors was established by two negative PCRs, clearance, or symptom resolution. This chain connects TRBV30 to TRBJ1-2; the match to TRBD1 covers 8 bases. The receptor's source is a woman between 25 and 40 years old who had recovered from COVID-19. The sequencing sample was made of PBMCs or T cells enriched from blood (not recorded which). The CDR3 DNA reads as TGTGCCTGGAGTGCCCAGGGGGCGTTTGGCTACACCTTC. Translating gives CAWSAQGAFGYTF. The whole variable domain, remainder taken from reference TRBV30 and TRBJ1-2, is SQTIHQWPATLVQPVGSPLSLECTVEGTSNPNLYWYRQAAGRGLQLLFYSVGIGQISSEVPQNLSASRPQDRQFILSSKKLLLSDSGFYLCAWSAQGAFGYTFGSGTRLTVV.